The entry below gives a single T cell receptor beta chain sequence along with its context. Antigen: not known. Mismatch with germline at one junction end may stem from a read error. The CDR3 length is 14 residues. The TCR beta cDNA libraries carried unique molecular identifiers. Some 500,000 cDNA molecules were obtained per 1 to 10 million input T cells. In TCRdb, the PCR reads were re-called with MiXCR into one record per CDR3 protein. Altogether hundreds of thousands of distinct CDR3 sequences are present, 59% being singletons, with the ten largest covering approximately 10%. This specimen belongs to a study of post-analysis software for immune sequencing data. Study-wide context: The disease courses covered relapsing-remitting, secondary progressive and progressive-relapsing multiple sclerosis.

Study findings and constraints: Analysis by F measure revealed that same-batch samples clustered strongly together. A significant reduction in normalized Chao1 diversity was observed in multiple sclerosis patients versus controls. TRBV5-6, TRBV5-1 and TRBV20-1 belonged to a set of a handful of TRBV segments that were more frequent in patients than controls.

The V gene is TRBV12-3 or TRBV12-4, the J gene TRBJ2-7; D remains ambiguous. Sequencing was carried out using blood. The TCR originated in a girl aged 2-10 years with multiple sclerosis. The CDR3 spells CASGLTEGSNEQYF. The CDR3 DNA reads as TGTGCCAGCGGTTTGACGGAAGGTAGCAACGAGCAGTACTTC.